This record concerns one TCR beta chain sequence. What it binds is unknown. V shed 4 bases and J shed 4 bases, with 17 bases lying between them. The CDR3 sequence is 16 residues long. As part of library construction, unique molecular identifiers were attached to individual cDNA molecules. Using its own MiXCR run on the 5' RACE reads, TCRdb lists one record per CDR3 protein. The table shows tens of thousands of distinct CDR3 sequences, with about 14% occurring only once. These data belong to a study of early T cells in non-severe SARS-CoV-2 infection. On the study more broadly: Sequenced bulk RNA came from whole blood that was unsorted, and chains were unpaired. Whole-study results and caveats: Sequences matched to VDJdb favored anti-spike CD8 responses, while private and CD4 specificities were missed.

This chain joins TRBV12-3 or TRBV12-4 and TRBJ2-1; the D gene is possibly TRBD1 (7 bases). The receptor comes from an adult who was a healthcare worker with PCR-confirmed SARS-CoV-2 infection or an uninfected control (not recorded which). Source material: whole blood. The CDR3 region is CASSSTRGAKYNEQFF. Here the CDR3 DNA reads TGTGCCAGCAGTTCCACCAGGGGGGCAAAATACAATGAGCAGTTCTTC.